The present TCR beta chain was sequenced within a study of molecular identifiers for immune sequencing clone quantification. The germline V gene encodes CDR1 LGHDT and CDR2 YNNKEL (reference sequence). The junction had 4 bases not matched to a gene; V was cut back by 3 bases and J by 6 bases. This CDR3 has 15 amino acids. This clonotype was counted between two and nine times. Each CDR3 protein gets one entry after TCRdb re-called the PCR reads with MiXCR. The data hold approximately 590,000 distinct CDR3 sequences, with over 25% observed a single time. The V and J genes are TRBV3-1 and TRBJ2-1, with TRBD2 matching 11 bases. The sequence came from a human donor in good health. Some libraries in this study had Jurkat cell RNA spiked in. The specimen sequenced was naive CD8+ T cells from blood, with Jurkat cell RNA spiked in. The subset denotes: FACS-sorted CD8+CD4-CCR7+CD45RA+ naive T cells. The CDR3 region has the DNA TGTGCCAGCAGCCATGTAGCGGGAGGGCGCAATGAGCAGTTCTTC. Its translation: CASSHVAGGRNEQFF.